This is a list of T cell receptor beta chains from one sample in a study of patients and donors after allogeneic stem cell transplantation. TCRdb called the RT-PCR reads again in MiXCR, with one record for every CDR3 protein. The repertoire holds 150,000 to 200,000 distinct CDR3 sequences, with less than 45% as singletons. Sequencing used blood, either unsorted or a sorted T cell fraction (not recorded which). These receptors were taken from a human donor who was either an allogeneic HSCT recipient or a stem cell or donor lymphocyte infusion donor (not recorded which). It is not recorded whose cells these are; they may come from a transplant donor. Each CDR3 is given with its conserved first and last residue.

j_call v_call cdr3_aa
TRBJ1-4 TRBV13 CASSSWTAKNEKLFF
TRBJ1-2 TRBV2 CASSGEQGAIGYTF
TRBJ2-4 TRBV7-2 CASSSEGSTANIQYF
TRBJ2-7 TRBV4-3 CASSLTGQGYEQYF
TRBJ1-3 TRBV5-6 CASSIGTARGNTIYF
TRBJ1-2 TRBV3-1 CASSQGGSNYGYTF
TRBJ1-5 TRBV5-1 CASSEGVSQPQHF
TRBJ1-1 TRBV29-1 CSVLTLVTEAFF
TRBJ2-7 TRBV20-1 CSASPTGIYEQYF
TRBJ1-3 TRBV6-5 CASSYHGVSGNTIYF
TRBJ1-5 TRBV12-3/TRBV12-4 CASSYREFQPQHF
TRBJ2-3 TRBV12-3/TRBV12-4 CASNLDGGRTDTQYF
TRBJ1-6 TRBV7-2 CASSLGVDRGSPLHF
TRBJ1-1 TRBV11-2 CASSPRGEDTEAFF
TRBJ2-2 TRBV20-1 CSGSRGNAGELFF
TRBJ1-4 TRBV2 CASSEPQDGEKLFF
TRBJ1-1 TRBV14 CASRPIPFNTEAFF
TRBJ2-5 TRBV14 CASSTEPSFSGTQYF
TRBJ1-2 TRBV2 CASSPGTGLYGYTF
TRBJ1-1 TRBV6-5 CASSYDRTEAFF
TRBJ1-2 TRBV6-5 CASSYFYRGSGYTF
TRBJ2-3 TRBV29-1 CSVEMGEAGVADTQYF
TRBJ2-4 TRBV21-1 CASSKGLGEVLAKNIQYF
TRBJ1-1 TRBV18 CASSPPASLNTEAFF
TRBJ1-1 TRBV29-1 CSVESGGETEAFF
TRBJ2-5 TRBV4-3 CASSQGVADQETQYF
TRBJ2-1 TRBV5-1 CASSRLSGKRNNEQFF
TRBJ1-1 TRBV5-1 CASSSHPGRSNTEAFF
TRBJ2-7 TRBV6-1 CASSEVPGGNSYEQYF
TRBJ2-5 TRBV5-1 CASSLEARETQYF
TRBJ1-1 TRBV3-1 CASSPQRTRMNTEAFF